The sequence of this T cell receptor (beta chain) was determined in a study of T-cell memory formation after mild COVID-19. Details on this clonotype: The antigen remains unidentified.

The CDR3 is made up of 15 amino acids. Trimming cost V 6 bases and J 2 bases; bases outside gene matches: 8. Each CDR3 protein gets one entry after TCRdb re-called the 5' RACE reads with MiXCR. In the table there are 6,100 or so distinct CDR3 sequences, about 18% of which are singletons. The study, taken as a whole, reports: From day 15 to 85, contracting clones were balanced between CD4 and CD8, whereas later expanders leaned toward CD4+.

Sequencing used PBMCs or a T cell subset sorted from them (not recorded which). This clonotype was sampled from an adult woman who had mild COVID-19 (a few samples of this study predate the infection). Cell type and time point are not known. V usage is TRBV12-3 or TRBV12-4 and J usage is TRBJ2-5, with 8 bases aligning to TRBD2. For the CDR3, the DNA is TGTGCCAGCAGGGCCCCGGGACTAGGACAAGAGACCCAGTACTTC. Translation: CASRAPGLGQETQYF.